This is a list of T cell receptor beta chains from one sample in a study of blood T cell repertoires in COVID-19. Assay: immunoSEQ multiplex PCR; the TCRdb copy retains only in-frame clones and omits some. The sample yields tens of thousands of clones, 83% seen once. The material sequenced was peripheral blood. Source of these receptors: a human donor in a cohort sampled during active COVID-19. The CDR3 runs from the conserved cysteine through the conserved F or W. The D gene is left open where the match is weak. Some rows mark clone size as missing; the rest say once, few, many or name a class of expanded clone.

cdr3_aa | cdr3_nt | d_call | clone_size | j_call | v_call
CASSVFGTSGNEQFF | TGTGCCAGCAGCGTATTCGGGACTAGCGGCAATGAGCAGTTCTTC | TRBD2 | NA | TRBJ2-1 | TRBV9
CASSMGSGWADTQYF | TGTGCCAGTAGTATGGGGAGTGGGTGGGCAGATACGCAGTATTTT | NA | NA | TRBJ2-3 | TRBV19
CASSEQGNTEAFF | TGTGCCAGCAGTGAACAGGGGAACACTGAAGCTTTCTTT | NA | few | TRBJ1-1 | TRBV6-4
CASRRTGTGDTEAFF | TGCGCCAGCAGACGAACCGGGACAGGGGACACTGAAGCTTTCTTT | TRBD1 | NA | TRBJ1-1 | TRBV5-1
CASSLAGQDYEQYF | TGTGCCAGCAGCTTAGCGGGACAGGATTACGAGCAGTACTTC | TRBD1 | NA | TRBJ2-7 | TRBV7-2
CASSSGTPNQPQHF | TGTGCCAGCAGCTCCGGGACACCTAATCAGCCCCAGCATTTT | NA | NA | TRBJ1-5 | TRBV5-8
CASSLEVAGSNEQFF | TGCGCCAGCAGCTTGGAGGTAGCGGGATCCAATGAGCAGTTCTTC | TRBD2 | NA | TRBJ2-1 | TRBV5-1
CASSLDGQGIGNEQFF | TGCGCCAGCAGCTTGGACGGACAGGGGATCGGCAATGAGCAGTTCTTC | TRBD1 | many | TRBJ2-1 | TRBV5-1
CASLGGRGLTEAFF | TGTGCCAGCCTGGGTGGCAGGGGGCTCACTGAAGCTTTCTTT | TRBD1 | NA | TRBJ1-1 | TRBV28
CASSFSGPSWGLGELFF | TGTGCCAGCAGTTTTTCCGGGCCCTCCTGGGGACTAGGGGAGCTGTTTTTT | TRBD2 | NA | TRBJ2-2 | TRBV27
CASSLERSQPQHF | TGTGCCAGCAGCCTCGAAAGGAGTCAGCCCCAGCATTTT | NA | NA | TRBJ1-5 | TRBV7-2
CASSSGLAEPNEQFF | TGTGCCAGCAGCTCGGGACTAGCGGAGCCCAATGAGCAGTTCTTC | TRBD2 | few | TRBJ2-1 | TRBV11-3
CASSTRTGGDSPLHF | TGTGCCAGCAGCACCCGGACAGGGGGTGATTCACCCCTCCACTTT | TRBD1 | NA | TRBJ1-6 | TRBV11-2
CASSLFYEQFF | TGTGCCAGCAGCTTATTCTATGAGCAGTTCTTC | NA | NA | TRBJ2-1 | TRBV7-9
CASSEAPAGSGTDTQYF | TGTGCCAGCAGTGAAGCGCCGGCTGGAAGCGGCACAGATACGCAGTATTTT | NA | NA | TRBJ2-3 | TRBV2
CSARGQGPGEAFF | TGCAGCGCCCGAGGGCAGGGGCCGGGTGAAGCTTTCTTT | NA | NA | TRBJ1-1 | TRBV29-1
CASSLVAGGAQYF | TGTGCCAGCAGCTTAGTAGCGGGGGGAGCGCAGTATTTT | TRBD2 | once | TRBJ2-3 | TRBV7-2
CAWSRKRQGAVGELFF | TGTGCCTGGAGTCGGAAGCGACAGGGGGCAGTCGGGGAGCTGTTTTTT | TRBD1 | NA | TRBJ2-2 | TRBV30
CASSGVSGANVLTF | TGTGCCAGTAGTGGAGTGTCTGGGGCCAACGTCCTGACTTTC | NA | NA | TRBJ2-6 | TRBV19
CASSQEVLQGSVYEQYF | TGCGCCAGCAGCCAAGAGGTTTTACAGGGTTCCGTCTACGAGCAGTACTTC | NA | NA | TRBJ2-7 | TRBV4-1
CGGGENSPLHF | TGCGGGGGGGGCGAGAATTCACCCCTCCACTTT | NA | few | TRBJ1-6 | TRBV20-1
CASSRQGAYTEAFF | TGTGCCAGCAGTCGACAGGGGGCGTACACTGAAGCTTTCTTT | TRBD1 | NA | TRBJ1-1 | TRBV6-5
CAISDFGAKTYEQYF | TGTGCCATCAGTGATTTTGGAGCGAAAACCTACGAGCAGTACTTC | NA | medium-sized | TRBJ2-7 | TRBV10-3
CASSLDPGGELTGELFF | TGTGCCAGCAGCTTAGACCCGGGCGGGGAACTCACCGGGGAGCTGTTTTTT | NA | NA | TRBJ2-2 | TRBV11-2
CASRPDSDTGELFF | TGTGCAAGTCGCCCTGACAGTGACACCGGGGAGCTGTTTTTT | NA | once | TRBJ2-2 | TRBV12-2
CASSPGTGGGRDTQYF | TGTGCCAGCAGCCCTGGGACAGGAGGGGGGAGGGATACGCAGTATTTT | TRBD1 | NA | TRBJ2-3 | TRBV5-4
CAWSDAGGAYNEQFF | TGTGCCTGGAGTGATGCAGGGGGCGCGTACAATGAGCAGTTCTTC | TRBD1 | medium-sized | TRBJ2-1 | TRBV30
CASSLSRLGGGEQYF | TGTGCCAGCAGCTTGTCCCGGCTCGGCGGTGGCGAGCAGTACTTC | NA | NA | TRBJ2-7 | TRBV5-4